This passage covers 12 T cell receptor beta chains from one sample sequenced in a study of OX40 agonist ivuxolimab in advanced cancers. Profiled with immunoSEQ multiplex PCR; TCRdb holds only in-frame clones, not every one. This table has fewer than 90,000 clones, 80% to 90% appearing once. The sequenced sample was CD4+ or CD8+ T cells sorted from blood, obtained in a trial of the OX40 agonist ivuxolimab. The receptors were gathered from an adult with an advanced solid tumor such as melanoma, head and neck, liver or kidney cancer.

The genes are TRBV9 and TRBJ2-1; perhaps TRBD2 as D (5 bases). The germline V gene has CDR1 SGDLS and CDR2 YYNGEE. The CDR3 length is 15 residues. With 3 bases removed from V and 0 bases from J, the gap between germline ends came to 10 bases. The CDR3 sequence: CASSAEGSSYNEQFF. The CDR3 bases are TGTGCCAGCAGCGCGGAAGGGAGCTCCTACAATGAGCAGTTCTTC.

V is TRBV14 and J is TRBJ2-2; 8 bases are shared with TRBD1. Germline V gene sequence: CDR1 SGHDN, CDR2 FVKESK. The trim removed 5 bases at V and 7 bases at J, leaving 6 bases unmatched. The CDR3 has 14 amino acids. The CDR3 protein is CASSFDRGIGELFF. The CDR3 DNA reads as TGTGCCAGCAGCTTCGACAGGGGTATCGGGGAGCTGTTTTTT.

Only one count was recorded for this clone. The chain is built from TRBV11-3 and TRBJ2-3; TRBD2 matches at 9 bases. The ends lost 5 bases at V and 7 bases at J; junction bases unmatched: 10. The CDR3 runs to 15 residues. Germline assignment: CDR1 SGHNT and CDR2 YENEEA. The CDR3 nucleotides are TGTGCCAGCAGCCCAGGGACTAGCTTCGGGTATACGCAGTATTTT. This sequence encodes CASSPGTSFGYTQYF.

The chain links TRBV7-3 to TRBJ2-2, with D perhaps matching TRBD1 (5 bases). CDR3 length equals 14 residues. CDR1 and CDR2 from the germline V gene are SGHTA and FQGTGA. V was shortened by 3 bases and J by 8 bases, with 13 bases between the two germline ends. CDR3 nucleotides: TGTGCCAGCAGCTTCCCCAGGGCAGGAGGGGAGCTGTTTTTT. Its translation is CASSFPRAGGELFF.

The count of this clone is one. This rearrangement joins TRBV5-1 to TRBJ1-1, with D possibly being TRBD1 (6 bases). Germline lookup yields CDR1 SGHRS and CDR2 YFSETQ. This CDR3 has 17 residues. V was pared by 4 bases and J by 3 bases, with 22 bases between. As DNA, the CDR3 is TGCGCCAGCAGCCCCTACCAGCCTAGGGGGGATCACACTGAAGCTTTCTTT. This translates into CASSPYQPRGDHTEAFF.

The rearrangement uses TRBV28 and TRBJ2-3; 9 nucleotides line up with TRBD2. The junction had 17 bases not matched to a gene; V was cut back by 6 bases and J by 4 bases. There are 18 residues in the CDR3. Germline CDR1 MDHEN, CDR2 SYDVKM. The CDR3 region is CASSYPLAGPKDPDTQYF. Written as DNA, the CDR3 is TGTGCCAGCAGCTATCCCCTAGCGGGACCTAAGGACCCAGATACGCAGTATTTT.

The chain recombines TRBV7-9 with TRBJ2-7, with 10 bases lining up with TRBD2. CDR3 length: 14 residues. V shed 4 bases and J 3 bases; nucleotides not matched to a gene: 3. CDR1 is SEHNR and CDR2 is FQNEAQ in the germline V gene (reference sequence). The CDR3 bases are TGTGCCAGCAGCTCCTGGACTAGCGGCTACGAGCAGTACTTC. Translation gives CASSSWTSGYEQYF.

The table lists this clone with a few counts. The rearrangement uses TRBV28 and TRBJ1-2; D ambiguous. Trimming removed 2 bases at V and 3 bases at J, with 4 bases between. Germline values: CDR1 MDHEN, CDR2 SYDVKM. This CDR3 has 12 residues. CDR3: CASSLPDYGYTF. CDR3 nucleotide sequence: TGTGCCAGCAGTTTACCGGACTATGGCTACACCTTC.

V gene TRBV9 combines with J gene TRBJ1-1, with 10 bases aligning to TRBD1. The CDR3 is 16 amino acids. From germline, CDR1 is SGDLS and CDR2 YYNGEE. J lost 4 bases, V lost 3 bases, and 9 bases had no gene match. The CDR3 reads CASSGGDRGGGTEAFF. The DNA for the CDR3 is TGTGCCAGCAGCGGAGGGGACAGGGGAGGTGGCACTGAAGCTTTCTTT.

J is TRBJ2-7 and V is TRBV6-6, with D possibly TRBD2 on 6 matching bases. CDR1 MNHNY and CDR2 SVGAGI come from the germline V gene (reference sequence). This CDR3 spans 14 amino acids. V lost 2 bases and J lost 5, with 13 bases in between. The CDR3 region has the DNA TGTGCCAGCAGTTACGTGGGAGGTCCTCACGAGCAGTACTTC. This codes for CASSYVGGPHEQYF.

The chain is built from TRBV6-5 and TRBJ2-6, with D uncertain. Germline V gene data show CDR1 as MNHEY and CDR2 as SVGAGI. The CDR3 consists of 13 residues. Trimming pared 7 bases from V and 2 bases from J, leaving 6 bases between. CDR3 residues: CASTITGANVLTF. The CDR3 DNA sequence: TGTGCCAGCACCATAACTGGGGCCAACGTCCTGACTTTC.

CDR3 sequence (DNA): TGTGCCAGCGACAACCCCGCTCGGCATACGTACGAGCAGTACTTC. Protein product: CASDNPARHTYEQYF. V is TRBV19 and J is TRBJ2-7, with D unclear. The CDR3 has 15 amino acids. Germline CDR1 LNHDA, CDR2 SQIVND (reference sequence). The germline V and J ends were trimmed by 9 bases and 4 bases, with 22 bases remaining between them.